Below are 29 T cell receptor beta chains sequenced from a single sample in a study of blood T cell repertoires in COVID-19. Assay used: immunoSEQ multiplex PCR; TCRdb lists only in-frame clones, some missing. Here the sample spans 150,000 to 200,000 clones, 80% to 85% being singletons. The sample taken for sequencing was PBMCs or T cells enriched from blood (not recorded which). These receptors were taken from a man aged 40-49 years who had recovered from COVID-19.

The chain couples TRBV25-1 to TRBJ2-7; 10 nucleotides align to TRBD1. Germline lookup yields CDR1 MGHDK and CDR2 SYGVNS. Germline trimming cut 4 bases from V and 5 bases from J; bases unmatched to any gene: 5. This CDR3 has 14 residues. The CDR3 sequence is CASSAGQGIHEQYF. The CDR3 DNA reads TGTGCCAGCAGTGCGGGACAGGGGATCCACGAGCAGTACTTC.

As DNA, the CDR3 is TGTGCCAGCAGCCCGGGAGGCAGGGGCAACTATGGCTACACCTTC. It codes for CASSPGGRGNYGYTF. V usage is TRBV5-4 and J usage is TRBJ1-2; perhaps TRBD1 as D (6 bases). The CDR3 extends over 15 amino acids. V was clipped by 4 bases and J by 2 bases, with 15 bases between them. Per germline, CDR1 SGHNT and CDR2 YYREEE (reference sequence).

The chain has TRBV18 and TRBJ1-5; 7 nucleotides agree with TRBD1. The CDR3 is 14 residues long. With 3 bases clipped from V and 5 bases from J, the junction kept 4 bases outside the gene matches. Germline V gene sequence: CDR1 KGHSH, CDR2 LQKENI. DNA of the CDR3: TGTGCCAGCTCACCGGGCACAGGGGATCAGCCCCAGCATTTT. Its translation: CASSPGTGDQPQHF.

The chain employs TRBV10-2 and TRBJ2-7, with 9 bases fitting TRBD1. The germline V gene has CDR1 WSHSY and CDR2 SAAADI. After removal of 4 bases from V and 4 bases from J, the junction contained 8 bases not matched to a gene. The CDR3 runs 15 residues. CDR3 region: CASSATTGGGYEQYF. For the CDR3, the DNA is TGCGCCAGCAGTGCAACTACAGGGGGCGGGTACGAGCAGTACTTC.

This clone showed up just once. This CDR3 is CASSVGLYSPLHF. The CDR3 bases are TGTGCCAGCAGTGTCGGACTTTATTCACCCCTCCACTTT. The chain carries TRBV25-1 and TRBJ1-6; D uncertain. Between the trimmed V and J ends, which lost 4 bases and 8 bases, there was a span of 9 bases. This CDR3 comprises 13 residues. The germline CDR1 and CDR2 sequences are MGHDK and SYGVNS.

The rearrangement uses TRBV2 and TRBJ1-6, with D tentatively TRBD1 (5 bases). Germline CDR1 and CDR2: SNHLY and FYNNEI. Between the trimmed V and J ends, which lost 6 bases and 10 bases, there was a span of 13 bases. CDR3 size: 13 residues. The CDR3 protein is CASSSGTRSPLHF. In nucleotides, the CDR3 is TGTGCCAGCAGCTCAGGGACTCGGTCACCCCTCCACTTT.

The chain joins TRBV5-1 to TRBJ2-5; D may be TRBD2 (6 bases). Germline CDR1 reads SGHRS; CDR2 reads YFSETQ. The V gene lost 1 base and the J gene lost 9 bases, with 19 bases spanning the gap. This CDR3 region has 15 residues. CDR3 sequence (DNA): TGCGCCAGCAGCTTGAGAGGGAGAGCCGGGGAGGCCCAGTACTTC. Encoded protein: CASSLRGRAGEAQYF.

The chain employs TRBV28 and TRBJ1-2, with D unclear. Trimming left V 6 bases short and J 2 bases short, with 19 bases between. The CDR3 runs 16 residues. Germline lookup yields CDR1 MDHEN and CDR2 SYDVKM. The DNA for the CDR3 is TGTGCCAGCAGAACCCTGGGAGTAAACTCCAACTATGGCTACACCTTC. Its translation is CASRTLGVNSNYGYTF.

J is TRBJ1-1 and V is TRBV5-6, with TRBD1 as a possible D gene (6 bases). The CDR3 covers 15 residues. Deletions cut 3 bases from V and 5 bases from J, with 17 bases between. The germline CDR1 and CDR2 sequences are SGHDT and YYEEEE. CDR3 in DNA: TGTGCCAGCAGCTGGAGTAGGGGGTTAGTTACTGAAGCTTTCTTT. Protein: CASSWSRGLVTEAFF.

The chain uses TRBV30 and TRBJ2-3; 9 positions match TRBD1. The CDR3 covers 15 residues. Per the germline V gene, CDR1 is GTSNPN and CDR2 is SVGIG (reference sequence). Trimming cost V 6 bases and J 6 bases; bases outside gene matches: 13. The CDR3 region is CACPGTGSVLDTQYF. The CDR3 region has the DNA TGTGCCTGTCCCGGGACAGGGAGTGTACTTGATACGCAGTATTTT.

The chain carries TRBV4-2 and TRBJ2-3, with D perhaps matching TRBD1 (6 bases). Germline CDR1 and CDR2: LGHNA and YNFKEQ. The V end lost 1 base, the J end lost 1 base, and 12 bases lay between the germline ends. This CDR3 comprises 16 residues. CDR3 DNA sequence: TGTGCCAGCAGCCAAGGGAGGTCAGGGGGCACAGATACGCAGTATTTT. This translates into CASSQGRSGGTDTQYF.

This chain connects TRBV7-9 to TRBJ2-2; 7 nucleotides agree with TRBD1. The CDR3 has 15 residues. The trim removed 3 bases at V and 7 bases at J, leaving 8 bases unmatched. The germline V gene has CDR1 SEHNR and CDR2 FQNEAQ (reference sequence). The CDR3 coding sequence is TGTGCCAGCAGCTTGGAGACAGGGCGAAACGGGGAGCTGTTTTTT. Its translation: CASSLETGRNGELFF.

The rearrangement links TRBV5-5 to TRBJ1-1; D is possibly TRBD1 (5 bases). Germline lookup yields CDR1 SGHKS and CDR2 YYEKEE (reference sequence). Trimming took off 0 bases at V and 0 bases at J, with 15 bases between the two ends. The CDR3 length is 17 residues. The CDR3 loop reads CASSLAGAGTVNTEAFF. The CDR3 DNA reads TGTGCCAGCAGCTTGGCCGGGGCGGGAACCGTGAACACTGAAGCTTTCTTT.

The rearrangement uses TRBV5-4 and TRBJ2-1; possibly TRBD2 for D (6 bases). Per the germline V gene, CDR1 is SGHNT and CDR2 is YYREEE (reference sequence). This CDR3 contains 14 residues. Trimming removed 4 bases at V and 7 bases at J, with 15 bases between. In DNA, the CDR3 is TGTGCCAGCAGCCCTGAAGGAGGGGTGAATGAGCAGTTCTTC. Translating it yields CASSPEGGVNEQFF.

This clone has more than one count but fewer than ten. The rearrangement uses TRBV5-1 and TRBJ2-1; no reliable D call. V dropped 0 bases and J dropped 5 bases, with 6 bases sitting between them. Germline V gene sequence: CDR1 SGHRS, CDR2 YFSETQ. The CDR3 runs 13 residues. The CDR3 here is CASSLGRHNEQFF. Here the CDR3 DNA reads TGCGCCAGCAGCTTGGGTCGTCACAATGAGCAGTTCTTC.

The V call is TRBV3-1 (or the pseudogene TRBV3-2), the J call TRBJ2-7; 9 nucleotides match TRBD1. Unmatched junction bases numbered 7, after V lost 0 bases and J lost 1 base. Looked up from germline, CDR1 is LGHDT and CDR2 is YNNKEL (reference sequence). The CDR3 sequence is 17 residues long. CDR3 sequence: CASSQESLQGASYEQYF. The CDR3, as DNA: TGTGCCAGCAGCCAAGAGTCGCTACAGGGGGCTTCCTACGAGCAGTACTTC.

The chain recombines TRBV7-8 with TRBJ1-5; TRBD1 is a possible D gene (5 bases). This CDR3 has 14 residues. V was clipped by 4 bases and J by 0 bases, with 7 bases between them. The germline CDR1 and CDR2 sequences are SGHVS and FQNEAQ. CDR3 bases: TGTGCCAGCAGCTACCAGGGTAGCAATCAGCCCCAGCATTTT. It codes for CASSYQGSNQPQHF.

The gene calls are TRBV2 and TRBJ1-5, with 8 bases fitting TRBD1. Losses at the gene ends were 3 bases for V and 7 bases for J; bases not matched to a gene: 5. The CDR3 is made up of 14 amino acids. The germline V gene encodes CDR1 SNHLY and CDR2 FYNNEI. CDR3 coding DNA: TGTGCCAGCAGTGAGCAGGGGGCAAGACAGCCCCAGCATTTT. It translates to CASSEQGARQPQHF.

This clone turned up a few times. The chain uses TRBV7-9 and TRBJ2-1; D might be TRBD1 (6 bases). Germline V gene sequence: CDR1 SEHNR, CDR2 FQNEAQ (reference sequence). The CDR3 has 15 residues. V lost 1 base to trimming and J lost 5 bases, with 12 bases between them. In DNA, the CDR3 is TGTGCCAGCAGCTTAGGAGGGACACTGAACAATGAGCAGTTCTTC. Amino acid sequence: CASSLGGTLNNEQFF.

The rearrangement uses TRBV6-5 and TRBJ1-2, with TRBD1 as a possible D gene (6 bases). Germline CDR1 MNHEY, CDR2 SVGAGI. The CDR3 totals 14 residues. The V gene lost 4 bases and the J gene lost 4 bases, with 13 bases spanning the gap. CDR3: CASSLGAGVYGYTF. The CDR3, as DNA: TGTGCCAGCAGTTTGGGAGCAGGGGTCTATGGCTACACCTTC.

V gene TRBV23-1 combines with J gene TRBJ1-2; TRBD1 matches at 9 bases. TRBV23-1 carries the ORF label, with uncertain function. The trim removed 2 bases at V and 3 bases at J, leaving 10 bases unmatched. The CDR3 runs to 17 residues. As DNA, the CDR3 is TGCGCCAGCAGTCAACATTTAAGGGACAGGGTGGACTATGGCTACACCTTC. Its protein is CASSQHLRDRVDYGYTF.

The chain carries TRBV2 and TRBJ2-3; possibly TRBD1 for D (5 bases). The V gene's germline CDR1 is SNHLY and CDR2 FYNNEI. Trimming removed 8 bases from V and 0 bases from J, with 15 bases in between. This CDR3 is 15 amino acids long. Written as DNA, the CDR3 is TGTGCCAGCCAGGGTGCCGCGTCTAGCACAGATACGCAGTATTTT. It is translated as CASQGAASSTDTQYF. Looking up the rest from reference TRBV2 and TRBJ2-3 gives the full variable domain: EPEVTQTPSHQVTQMGQEVILRCVPISNHLYFYWYRQILGQKVEFLVSFYNNEISEKSEIFDDQFSVERPDGSNFTLKIRSTKLEDSAMYFCASQGAASSTDTQYFGPGTRLTVL.

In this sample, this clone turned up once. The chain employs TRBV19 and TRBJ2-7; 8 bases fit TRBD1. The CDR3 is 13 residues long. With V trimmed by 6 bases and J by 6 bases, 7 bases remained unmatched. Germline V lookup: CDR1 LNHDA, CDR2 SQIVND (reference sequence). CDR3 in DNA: TGTGCCAGTAGCTCCATGACAGGGGCCGAGCAGTACTTC. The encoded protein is CASSSMTGAEQYF.

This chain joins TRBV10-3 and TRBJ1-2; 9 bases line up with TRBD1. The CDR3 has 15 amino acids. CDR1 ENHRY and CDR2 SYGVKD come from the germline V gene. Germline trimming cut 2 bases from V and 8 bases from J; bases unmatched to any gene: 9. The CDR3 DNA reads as TGTGCCATCAGTGAGCTAAACAGGGGGCTGCGGGGCTACACCTTC. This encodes CAISELNRGLRGYTF.

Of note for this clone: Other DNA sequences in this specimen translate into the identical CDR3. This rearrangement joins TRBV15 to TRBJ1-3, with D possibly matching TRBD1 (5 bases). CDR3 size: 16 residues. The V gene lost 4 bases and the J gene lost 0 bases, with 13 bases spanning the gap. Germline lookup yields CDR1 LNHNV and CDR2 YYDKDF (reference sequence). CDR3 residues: CATSKGTGSSGNTIYF. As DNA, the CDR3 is TGTGCCACCAGCAAGGGGACCGGGAGCTCTGGAAACACCATATATTTT.

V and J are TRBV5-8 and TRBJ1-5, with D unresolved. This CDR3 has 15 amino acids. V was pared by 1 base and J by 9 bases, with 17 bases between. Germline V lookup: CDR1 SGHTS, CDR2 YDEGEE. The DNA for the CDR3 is TGTGCCAGCAGCTTGTTTGGTCCTCCGGTCTGGCCCCAGCATTTT. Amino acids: CASSLFGPPVWPQHF.

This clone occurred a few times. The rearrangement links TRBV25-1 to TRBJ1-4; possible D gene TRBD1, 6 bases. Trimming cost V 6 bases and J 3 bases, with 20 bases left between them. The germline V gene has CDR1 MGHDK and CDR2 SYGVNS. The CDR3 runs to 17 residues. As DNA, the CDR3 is TGTGCCAGCAGCGTTACACAGGGTTTCCCAGCTAATGAAAAACTGTTTTTT. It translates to CASSVTQGFPANEKLFF.

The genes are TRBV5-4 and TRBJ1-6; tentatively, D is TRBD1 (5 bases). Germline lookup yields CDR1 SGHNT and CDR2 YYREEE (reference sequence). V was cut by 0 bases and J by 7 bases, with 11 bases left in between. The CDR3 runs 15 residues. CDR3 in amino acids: CASSLADRPNSPLHF. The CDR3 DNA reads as TGTGCCAGCAGCTTGGCCGACAGACCCAATTCACCCCTCCACTTT.

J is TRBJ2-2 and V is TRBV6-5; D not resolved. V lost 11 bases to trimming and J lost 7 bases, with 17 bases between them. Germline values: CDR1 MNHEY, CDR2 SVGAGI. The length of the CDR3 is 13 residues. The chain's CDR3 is CAARRVEGGELFF. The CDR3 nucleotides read TGTGCCGCGCGACGGGTCGAAGGCGGGGAGCTGTTTTTT.